Presented here are 8 T cell receptor beta chains from one specimen sequenced in a study of blood T cell repertoires in COVID-19. Data came from immunoSEQ multiplex PCR; TCRdb stores just in-frame clones and leaves some out. The sample lists about 350,000 clones; roughly 90% were seen once. The sequencing input was peripheral blood. Receptors were obtained from a woman aged 55-70 years with COVID-19, enrolled during active disease.

For the CDR3, the DNA is TGTGCCAGCAGTTTCGACCCCGGGGAAGGAAGGAAACCCTACAATGAGCAGTTCTTC. It translates to CASSFDPGEGRKPYNEQFF. The genes are TRBV28 and TRBJ2-1, with TRBD2 as a possible D gene (5 bases). Germline V gene lookup returns CDR1 MDHEN and CDR2 SYDVKM. The CDR3 has 19 amino acids. V dropped 3 bases and J dropped 2 bases, with 23 bases sitting between them.

This chain joins TRBV27 and TRBJ2-1, with a tentative D call TRBD1 (6 bases). This CDR3 comprises 14 residues. CDR1 is MNHEY and CDR2 is SMNVEV in the germline V gene (reference sequence). V was pared by 8 bases and J by 1 base, with 12 bases between. CDR3 nucleotides: TGTGCCAGCGGGAGAGACAGGTCCTACAATGAGCAGTTCTTC. This translates into CASGRDRSYNEQFF.

The rearrangement joins TRBV28 to TRBJ2-7; 8 bases align to TRBD1. Germline CDR1 reads MDHEN; CDR2 reads SYDVKM. Unmatched junction bases numbered 12, after V lost 5 bases and J lost 6 bases. The CDR3 has 15 amino acids. The CDR3 DNA reads as TGTGCCAGCAGTCGCACAGGGGGAATGGTTCGCGAGCAGTACTTC. Translating gives CASSRTGGMVREQYF.

The gene calls are TRBV10-3 and TRBJ1-2; 7 nucleotides line up with TRBD1. The V and J ends lost 6 bases and 9 bases, in that order; junction bases with no gene match: 13. From germline, CDR1 is ENHRY and CDR2 SYGVKD. This CDR3 spans 14 amino acids. The CDR3 loop reads CAIRSDRAQASYTF. The CDR3 coding sequence is TGTGCCATCAGGAGCGACAGGGCTCAGGCGAGCTACACCTTC.

The CDR3 DNA follows: TGTGCCAGCAGCTTAACCGGGACAGGGGACTCCTACGAGCAGTACTTC. It is translated as CASSLTGTGDSYEQYF. The chain is built from TRBV7-2 and TRBJ2-7; 10 bases are shared with TRBD1. The CDR3 has 16 residues. Germline lookup yields CDR1 SGHTA and CDR2 FQGNSA. V was clipped by 2 bases and J by 0 bases; unmatched bases: 4. The entire variable domain, with the rest obtained from reference TRBV7-2 and TRBJ2-7, is as follows: GAGVSQSPSNKVTEKGKDVELRCDPISGHTALYWYRQSLGQGLEFLIYFQGNSAPDKSGLPSDRFSAERTGGSVSTLTIQRTQQEDSAVYLCASSLTGTGDSYEQYFGPGTRLTVT.

CDR3 sequence: CASRSDRQGERGNEQFF. The CDR3 DNA follows: TGTGCCAGCAGGTCGGACAGACAGGGGGAAAGGGGCAATGAGCAGTTCTTC. This sequence joins TRBV7-9 and TRBJ2-1, with TRBD1 identical over 9 bases. The CDR3 has 17 amino acids. Per germline, CDR1 SEHNR and CDR2 FQNEAQ (reference sequence). Losses at the gene ends were 6 bases for V and 6 bases for J; bases not matched to a gene: 15.

The chain employs TRBV5-6 and TRBJ2-7; 10 bases map to TRBD1. Germline V lookup: CDR1 SGHDT, CDR2 YYEEEE. The CDR3 extends over 15 amino acids. After removal of 3 bases from V and 4 bases from J, the junction contained 7 bases not matched to a gene. CDR3 sequence (DNA): TGTGCCAGCAGCTCCCATCGACAGGGGGCATACGAGCAGTACTTC. Translating it yields CASSSHRQGAYEQYF.

This chain links TRBV28 with TRBJ2-1; TRBD1 aligns across 9 bases. V shed 6 bases, J shed 4 bases, and the junction held 10 bases outside the gene matches. The CDR3 has 16 residues. Germline CDR1 is MDHEN and CDR2 is SYDVKM. The CDR3: CASSPARGQGYNEQFF. Written as DNA, the CDR3 is TGTGCCAGCAGCCCGGCCCGGGGACAGGGTTACAATGAGCAGTTCTTC. The complete variable domain, with remaining parts taken from reference TRBV28 and TRBJ2-1, reads DVKVTQSSRYLVKRTGEKVFLECVQDMDHENMFWYRQDPGLGLRLIYFSYDVKMKEKGDIPEGYSVSREKKERFSLILESASTNQTSMYLCASSPARGQGYNEQFFGPGTRLTVL.